The 18 T cell receptor beta chains in this list originate from one sample, sequenced in a study of blood T cell repertoires in COVID-19. Assay: immunoSEQ multiplex PCR; the TCRdb copy retains only in-frame clones and omits some. The sample lists about 190,000 clones; roughly 78% were seen once. The sequencing input was peripheral blood. The receptors here all came from a woman older than 75 with active or convalescent COVID-19.

The J gene is TRBJ1-5, the V gene TRBV27; no reliable D call. Germline CDR1 MNHEY, CDR2 SMNVEV (reference sequence). Trimming took 1 base from V and 9 from J, leaving 13 bases between them. This CDR3 has 14 residues. CDR3 DNA: TGTGCCAGCAGTTTATATTATCTAGTAGGGCCCCAGCATTTT. Translated: CASSLYYLVGPQHF.

The chain uses TRBV12-3 or TRBV12-4 and TRBJ1-1; D remains ambiguous. V was clipped by 3 bases and J by 7 bases, with 6 bases between them. The length of the CDR3 is 11 residues. CDR3 in DNA: TGTGCCAGCAGTTTTTACGGTGAAGCTTTCTTT. It encodes CASSFYGEAFF.

In this sample, this clone turned up once. This sequence joins TRBV3-1 (or the pseudogene TRBV3-2) and TRBJ2-1, with D tentatively TRBD2 (5 bases). Trimming took 4 bases from V and 0 from J, leaving 10 bases between them. Germline V gene sequence: CDR1 LGHDT, CDR2 YNNKEL (reference sequence). The length of the CDR3 is 15 residues. CDR3 nucleotides: TGTGCCAGCAGCCCTAAGCGGAGCTCCTACAATGAGCAGTTCTTC. Translated: CASSPKRSSYNEQFF.

The J gene is TRBJ1-6, the V gene TRBV27; D is ambiguous. Germline V gene lookup returns CDR1 MNHEY and CDR2 SMNVEV (reference sequence). The CDR3 is made up of 13 amino acids. Trimming shortened V by 2 bases and J by 8 bases, and 7 bases separated the two germline ends. The chain's CDR3 is CASSLSADSPLHF. Here the CDR3 DNA reads TGTGCCAGCAGTTTAAGCGCTGATTCACCCCTCCACTTT.

In this sample, this clone turned up once. The J gene is TRBJ1-1, the V gene TRBV5-5; unclear D gene. Germline loops: CDR1 SGHKS, CDR2 YYEKEE (reference sequence). The V gene lost 4 bases and the J gene lost 0 bases, with 10 bases spanning the gap. The CDR3 contains 14 residues. CDR3 sequence: CASSEATVNTEAFF. The CDR3, as DNA: TGTGCCAGCAGCGAAGCGACTGTGAACACTGAAGCTTTCTTT.

This clone has only one observation. V and J are TRBV3-1 (or the pseudogene TRBV3-2) and TRBJ1-2; a weak D match, TRBD1 (5 bases). The CDR3 loop spans 14 amino acids. Germline V gives CDR1 LGHDT, CDR2 YNNKEL (reference sequence). V was clipped by 1 base and J by 4 bases, with 10 bases between them. The CDR3 spells CASSQGVDSYGYTF. The DNA of the CDR3 is TGTGCCAGCAGCCAAGGCGTCGACAGCTATGGCTACACCTTC.

The CDR3 reads CASSLRAGASYTDTQYF. DNA of the CDR3: TGTGCCAGCAGCTTGCGCGCAGGGGCGTCGTACACAGATACGCAGTATTTT. The chain has TRBV7-9 and TRBJ2-3, with a possible D match to TRBD1 (6 bases). Trimming left V 3 bases short and J 2 bases short, with 18 bases between. This CDR3 is built from 17 residues. The V gene's germline CDR1 is SEHNR and CDR2 FQNEAQ (reference sequence). Variable domain in full (rest from reference TRBV7-9 and TRBJ2-3): DTGVSQNPRHKITKRGQNVTFRCDPISEHNRLYWYRQTLGQGPEFLTYFQNEAQLEKSRLLSDRFSAERPKGSFSTLEIQRTEQGDSAMYLCASSLRAGASYTDTQYFGPGTRLTVL.

The V gene is TRBV3-1 (or the pseudogene TRBV3-2), the J gene TRBJ1-2, with 9 bases lining up with TRBD1. Germline CDR1 reads LGHDT; CDR2 reads YNNKEL (reference sequence). This CDR3 is built from 17 residues. The V segment lost 4 bases and the J segment 6 bases; nucleotides outside the gene matches: 15. The CDR3 bases are TGTGCCAGCAGCCCCCTGACCGGGACAGGGTTTTACGATGGCTACACCTTC. The encoded protein is CASSPLTGTGFYDGYTF.

The V call is TRBV28, the J call TRBJ2-3; 8 nucleotides line up with TRBD2. CDR3 size: 17 residues. Trimming at V came to 4 bases and at J to 1 base, leaving 10 bases not matched to a gene. Germline loops: CDR1 MDHEN, CDR2 SYDVKM. CDR3 amino acids: CASSSPYGGGRTDTQYF. CDR3 bases: TGTGCCAGCAGTTCCCCGTACGGGGGGGGTCGCACAGATACGCAGTATTTT.

This chain joins TRBV18 and TRBJ1-6, with D unresolved. The germline CDR1 and CDR2 sequences are KGHSH and LQKENI. The CDR3 consists of 18 residues. The V gene lost 4 bases and the J gene lost 1 base, with 17 bases spanning the gap. The CDR3 bases are TGTGCCAGCTCACTGAAGCCCTCAACGGGGTCCTATAATTCACCCCTCCACTTT. Translating it yields CASSLKPSTGSYNSPLHF.

This rearrangement joins TRBV5-1 to TRBJ1-1; D may be TRBD1 (5 bases). In germline, CDR1 is SGHRS, CDR2 YFSETQ. Trimming stripped 0 bases from V and 7 bases from J, with 13 bases between. The CDR3 consists of 14 residues. The CDR3, as DNA: TGCGCCAGCAGCTTGGCCTCGGACGGACATGAAGCTTTCTTT. Its protein product is CASSLASDGHEAFF.

There are a few counts of this clone. V and J are TRBV27 and TRBJ2-3, with 9 bases matching TRBD1. The CDR3 totals 16 residues. Germline CDR1 is MNHEY and CDR2 is SMNVEV (reference sequence). V gave up 5 bases and J gave up 1 base; unmatched junction bases: 7. Written as DNA, the CDR3 is TGTGCCAGCAGTGAGCTACAGGGGGCTGGCACAGATACGCAGTATTTT. Protein sequence: CASSELQGAGTDTQYF.

This clone was counted between two and nine times. The chain combines TRBV11-2 with TRBJ1-5; 7 nucleotides agree with TRBD1. The CDR3 consists of 13 residues. Trimming removed 5 bases from V and 8 bases from J; junction bases left unmatched: 6. Germline CDR1 SGHAT, CDR2 FQNNGV. The CDR3 region has the DNA TGTGCCAGCAGCCATGGAACAGGGGAGCCCCAGCATTTT. Translating gives CASSHGTGEPQHF.

The chain joins TRBV3-1 (or the pseudogene TRBV3-2) to TRBJ2-1; maybe TRBD1 (6 bases). The germline gives CDR1 LGHDT, CDR2 YNNKEL (reference sequence). Trimming removed 8 bases at V and 4 bases at J, with 15 bases between. This CDR3 spans 14 amino acids. The CDR3 spells CASSPGQSYNEQFF. The CDR3 bases are TGTGCCAGCTCTCCAGGACAGAGTTACAATGAGCAGTTCTTC.

This clone was seen only a few times. The V call is TRBV21-1, the J call TRBJ1-2; the table calls TRBD1, which could not be checked here. TRBV21-1 has pseudogene status. CDR3 length: 15 amino acids. CDR3 in amino acids: CASSRQGHYPYGYTF. In nucleotides, the CDR3 is TGTGCCAGCAGCAGACAGGGCCACTACCCCTATGGCTACACCTTC.

The chain links TRBV5-4 to TRBJ2-3, with 9 nucleotides matching TRBD2. Trimming took 4 bases from V and 3 from J; bases not matched to a gene: 12. Germline loops: CDR1 SGHNT, CDR2 YYREEE (reference sequence). The CDR3 spans 17 residues. The chain's CDR3 is CASSPYPTSGPTDTQYF. The CDR3 DNA reads as TGTGCCAGCAGCCCCTACCCAACTAGCGGGCCGACAGATACGCAGTATTTT.

A few counts support this clone. This sequence joins TRBV30 and TRBJ1-2; D ambiguous. The CDR3 is 13 residues long. V lost 3 bases and J lost 4, with 12 bases in between. Looked up from germline, CDR1 is GTSNPN and CDR2 is SVGIG (reference sequence). The CDR3 protein is CAWSPGSGYGYTF. The CDR3 DNA sequence: TGTGCCTGGAGCCCTGGGAGCGGCTATGGCTACACCTTC.

The rearrangement links TRBV2 to TRBJ1-1; D perhaps matches TRBD1 (5 bases). In germline, CDR1 is SNHLY, CDR2 FYNNEI. This CDR3 has 14 amino acids. V gave up 5 bases and J gave up 3 bases, with 13 bases separating them. CDR3 sequence (DNA): TGTGCCAGCAGTTTTGACAGCCTTTACACTGAAGCTTTCTTT. It encodes CASSFDSLYTEAFF.